A single sample is the source of the 17 T cell receptor beta chains below, sequenced in a study of blood T cell repertoires in COVID-19. The data were produced by immunoSEQ multiplex PCR, yet TCRdb's version contains in-frame clones alone and is incomplete. The table lists 200,000 or so clones, about 88% of them singletons. The sample was peripheral blood. The receptors were sampled from a man in his 60s with acute or convalescent COVID-19.

This sequence joins TRBV5-8 and TRBJ1-1; 8 bases map to TRBD1. The germline gives CDR1 SGHTS, CDR2 YDEGEE. V was pared by 0 bases and J by 3 bases, with 7 bases of the junction left unmatched. The length of the CDR3 is 16 residues. In DNA, the CDR3 is TGTGCCAGCAGCTTGGGGGCGGACAGGGTGTACACTGAAGCTTTCTTT. It specifies CASSLGADRVYTEAFF.

The CDR3 region is CASSLDSVPAGLNGYTF. The CDR3 coding sequence is TGCGCCAGCAGCTTGGATTCCGTTCCCGCAGGCTTGAATGGCTACACCTTC. The chain employs TRBV5-1 and TRBJ1-2; D not resolved. The CDR3 covers 17 residues. Per the germline V gene, CDR1 is SGHRS and CDR2 is YFSETQ. The V gene lost 0 bases and the J gene lost 6 bases, with 21 bases spanning the gap.

The rearrangement uses TRBV5-1 and TRBJ1-2, with 11 bases lining up with TRBD1. CDR3 length: 15 residues. Germline V lookup: CDR1 SGHRS, CDR2 YFSETQ. The V gene end was trimmed by 4 bases and the J gene end by 2 bases; junction bases not matched to a gene: 4. DNA for the CDR3: TGCGCCAGCAGCCCGCGGACAGGGGGCAACTATGGCTACACCTTC. Its protein product is CASSPRTGGNYGYTF.

The V call is TRBV7-2, the J call TRBJ2-1; a possible D gene is TRBD2 (7 bases). This CDR3 region has 15 residues. V was trimmed by 1 base and J by 7 bases, leaving 14 bases between them. Germline lookup yields CDR1 SGHTA and CDR2 FQGNSA. The CDR3 DNA follows: TGTGCCAGCAGCTTAGAGGGGGGGATCATAAATGAGCAGTTCTTC. Residues: CASSLEGGIINEQFF.

The chain employs TRBV5-4 and TRBJ1-3, with TRBD1 matching 10 bases. The CDR3 has 17 residues. Germline V gene lookup returns CDR1 SGHNT and CDR2 YYREEE (reference sequence). V was pared by 4 bases and J by 1 base, with 8 bases of the junction left unmatched. For the CDR3, the DNA is TGTGCCAGCAGCCAGGGACAGGGGCCCCCTTCTGGAAACACCATATATTTT. Translated: CASSQGQGPPSGNTIYF.

The chain couples TRBV7-3 to TRBJ1-1, with TRBD1 matching over 7 bases. CDR3 length: 13 residues. J gave up 5 bases and V 5 bases, and 5 bases lay outside the gene matches. Germline V gene lookup returns CDR1 SGHTA and CDR2 FQGTGA. DNA for the CDR3: TGTGCCAGCAGCGTACAGGGGATGACTGAAGCTTTCTTT. This translates into CASSVQGMTEAFF. Full variable domain (rest looked up from reference TRBV7-3 and TRBJ1-1): GAGVSQTPSNKVTEKGKYVELRCDPISGHTALYWYRQSLGQGPEFLIYFQGTGAADDSGLPNDRFFAVRPEGSVSTLKIQRTERGDSAVYLCASSVQGMTEAFFGQGTRLTVV.

The chain is built from TRBV2 and TRBJ2-3; 10 bases match TRBD1. Germline V gene lookup returns CDR1 SNHLY and CDR2 FYNNEI. The CDR3 is 15 residues long. Trimming took 4 bases from V and 3 from J; bases not matched to a gene: 4. Written as DNA, the CDR3 is TGTGCCAGCAGTGTTGACAGGGGGCGGACAGATACGCAGTATTTT. It yields the protein CASSVDRGRTDTQYF.

V is TRBV3-1 (or the pseudogene TRBV3-2) and J is TRBJ1-4; D might be TRBD1 (6 bases). The CDR3 loop spans 13 amino acids. Germline V gene data show CDR1 as LGHDT and CDR2 as YNNKEL (reference sequence). The V end was cut by 6 bases, the J end by 7 bases, with 12 bases between. Written as DNA, the CDR3 is TGTGCCAGCAGGTACAGGGCGACTGAAAAACTGTTTTTT. The encoded protein is CASRYRATEKLFF.

The genes are TRBV7-8 and TRBJ2-2; TRBD2 might be the D (6 bases). The germline V gene has CDR1 SGHVS and CDR2 FQNEAQ. The CDR3 runs to 14 residues. Trimming took 8 bases from V and 0 from J, leaving 10 bases between them. The CDR3 sequence is CASSGRPNTGELFF. The DNA of the CDR3 is TGTGCCAGCTCGGGGAGGCCGAACACCGGGGAGCTGTTTTTT.

The CDR3 region has the DNA TGTGCCAGCAGCTTGTACAGGGGGCGGGGTCCAACCGGGGAGCTGTTTTTT. Encoded protein: CASSLYRGRGPTGELFF. The genes are TRBV5-6 and TRBJ2-2, with 9 positions matching TRBD1. This CDR3 region has 17 residues. The trim removed 1 base at V and 5 bases at J, leaving 9 bases unmatched. The germline V gene encodes CDR1 SGHDT and CDR2 YYEEEE. Supplemented by reference TRBV5-6 and TRBJ2-2, the full variable domain reads DAGVTQSPTHLIKTRGQQVTLRCSPKSGHDTVSWYQQALGQGPQFIFQYYEEEERQRGNFPDRFSGHQFPNYSSELNVNALLLGDSALYLCASSLYRGRGPTGELFFGEGSRLTVL.

V usage is TRBV20-1 and J usage is TRBJ1-6; 7 nucleotides line up with TRBD1. The V gene end was trimmed by 3 bases and the J gene end by 7 bases; junction bases not matched to a gene: 6. This CDR3 is 14 amino acids long. Germline V gene lookup returns CDR1 DFQATT and CDR2 SNEGSKA (reference sequence). Written as DNA, the CDR3 is TGCAGTGCTAGTAAGACAGGGATGAATTCACCCCTCCACTTT. Protein: CSASKTGMNSPLHF.

V is TRBV15 and J is TRBJ2-2, with TRBD1 matching over 9 bases. V shed 1 base, J shed 4 bases, and the junction held 19 bases outside the gene matches. This CDR3 has 21 amino acids. Looked up from germline, CDR1 is LNHNV and CDR2 is YYDKDF (reference sequence). The CDR3 sequence: CATSRVWGTGPPGGRTGELFF. CDR3 bases: TGTGCCACCAGCAGAGTTTGGGGGACAGGGCCGCCTGGGGGGCGCACCGGGGAGCTGTTTTTT.

The chain combines TRBV19 with TRBJ2-7; 9 nucleotides line up with TRBD1. Trimming removed 7 bases from V and 2 bases from J; junction bases left unmatched: 12. This CDR3 spans 16 amino acids. Germline V gene lookup returns CDR1 LNHDA and CDR2 SQIVND (reference sequence). The CDR3 sequence is CASMWGTGTGPYEQYF. Written as DNA, the CDR3 is TGTGCCAGTATGTGGGGAACCGGGACAGGGCCCTACGAGCAGTACTTC.

The rearrangement uses TRBV15 and TRBJ2-3; TRBD1 matches at 7 bases. The CDR3 has 15 amino acids. With 1 base clipped from V and 1 base from J, the junction kept 2 bases outside the gene matches. CDR1 and CDR2 (germline): LNHNV, YYDKDF (reference sequence). The CDR3 reads CATSRGTGRTDTQYF. The DNA for the CDR3 is TGTGCCACCAGCAGAGGGACAGGCCGCACAGATACGCAGTATTTT.

The chain recombines TRBV7-2 with TRBJ1-3, with D possibly matching TRBD1 (6 bases). Trimming removed 5 bases at V and 2 bases at J, with 19 bases between. This CDR3 is 17 amino acids long. Germline lookup yields CDR1 SGHTA and CDR2 FQGNSA. This chain's CDR3 is CASSPRTGRTAGNTIYF. CDR3 coding DNA: TGTGCCAGCAGCCCGCGGACCGGGCGGACAGCTGGAAACACCATATATTTT.

A word on this clone: One base away lies a much larger clone, so this may be a sequencing read error. The J gene is TRBJ2-7, the V gene TRBV7-8, with 9 bases lining up with TRBD1. The CDR3 loop spans 14 amino acids. CDR1 is SGHVS, CDR2 FQNEAQ, per germline. The V segment lost 3 bases and the J segment 3 bases; nucleotides outside the gene matches: 3. CDR3 sequence reads: CASSFRDRDYEQYF. CDR3 DNA sequence: TGTGCCAGCAGCTTCCGGGACAGGGACTACGAGCAGTACTTC.

The V gene is TRBV19, the J gene TRBJ2-7; possibly TRBD1 for D (6 bases). V gave up 7 bases and J gave up 0 bases, with 22 bases separating them. The germline V gene encodes CDR1 LNHDA and CDR2 SQIVND (reference sequence). CDR3 size: 17 residues. The CDR3 bases are TGTGCCAGTACCCTTCTCCGAGGACAGCTTAGCTCCTACGAGCAGTACTTC. It translates to CASTLLRGQLSSYEQYF.